This TCR beta chain was identified in a study of blood T cell repertoires in COVID-19. This table comes from immunoSEQ multiplex PCR, and its TCRdb copy is limited to in-frame clones, with some not included. This table holds around 230,000 clones, 80% to 90% found once. CDR3 length: 15 residues. V was pared by 4 bases and J by 7 bases, with 7 bases of the junction left unmatched. Germline-derived CDR1 and CDR2 are SGHRS and YFSETQ. The chain recombines TRBV5-1 with TRBJ1-4; 10 nucleotides match TRBD1. This TCR was sampled from a man aged 50-59 years with COVID-19, enrolled during active disease. The material sequenced was peripheral blood. The CDR3 nucleotides are TGCGCCAGCAGCCGACAGGGGGCTACGGGTGAAAAACTGTTTTTT. Translation gives CASSRQGATGEKLFF.